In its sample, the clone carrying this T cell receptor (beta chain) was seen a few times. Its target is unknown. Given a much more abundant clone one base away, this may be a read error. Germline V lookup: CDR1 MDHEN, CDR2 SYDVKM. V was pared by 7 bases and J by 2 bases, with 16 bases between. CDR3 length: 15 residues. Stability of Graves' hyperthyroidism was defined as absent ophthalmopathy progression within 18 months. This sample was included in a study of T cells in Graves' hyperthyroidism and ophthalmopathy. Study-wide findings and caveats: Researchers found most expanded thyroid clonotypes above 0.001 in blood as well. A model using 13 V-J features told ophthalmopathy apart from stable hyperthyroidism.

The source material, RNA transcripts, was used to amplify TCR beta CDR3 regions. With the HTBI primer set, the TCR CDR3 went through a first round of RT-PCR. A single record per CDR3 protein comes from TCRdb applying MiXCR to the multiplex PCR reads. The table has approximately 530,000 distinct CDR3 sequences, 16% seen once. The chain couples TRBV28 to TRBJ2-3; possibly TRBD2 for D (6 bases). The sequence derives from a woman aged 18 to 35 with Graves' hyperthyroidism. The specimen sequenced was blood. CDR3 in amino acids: CASTGRRTNTDTQYF. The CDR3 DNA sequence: TGTGCCAGCACTGGACGGAGGACTAACACAGATACGCAGTATTTT.